Detailed here is one TCR beta chain. Its target is not known. Among the donors, all were Caucasian adults who lived in Nashville, Tennessee. This table comes from immunoSEQ multiplex PCR, and its TCRdb copy is limited to in-frame clones, with some not included. The sample consists of approximately 2,000,000 clones, 80% to 95% of them appearing once. The CDR3 length is 17 residues. The data belong to a study of shared clonotypes between healthy human individuals. Study-level results: Some clonotypes were shared by all four sorted-subset donors, while others were not shared. The non-shared ones had lower generation probabilities than the shared ones. In having few donors, the study represented limited genetic and exposure-history diversity. Generally, naive subsets (rather than memory subsets) showed larger estimated richness.

This TCR was recovered from a man aged 18-30 years in good health. Some clones in this sample may be carry-over from other donors' samples. Source material: naive CD4+ T cells from PBMCs. Stated subset: CD45RA+ positively selected. The V call is TRBV21-1, the J call TRBJ2-7; TRBD1, the table's D call, lacks a check against the DNA. TRBV21-1 corresponds to a pseudogene. The CDR3 DNA is TGTGCCAGCAGCAAATGTTCGACGGGACAAAAAACCTACGAGCAGTACTTC. Residues: CASSKCSTGQKTYEQYF.